This T cell receptor (beta chain) was identified during a study of cytomegalovirus exposure and HLA in healthy donors. About the research overall: Earlier, some 200 million T cells were analyzed, and around 100 million unique TCR beta sequences were found among them.

With 60 Vbeta and 13 Jbeta primers, the PCR was carried out. Sequencing used immunoSEQ multiplex PCR; TCRdb keeps in-frame clones, though not all of them. Here the sample spans roughly 150,000 clones, less than 90% being singletons. Trimming removed 2 bases from V and 1 base from J, with 5 bases in between. The length of the CDR3 is 13 residues. From germline, CDR1 is LNHDA and CDR2 SQIVND (reference sequence). The sample was PBMCs. This clonotype was obtained from a boy aged 2 to 9 in good health and CMV-seronegative. This chain uses TRBV19 with TRBJ1-1; D not resolved. Written as DNA, the CDR3 is TGTGCCAGTAGTATAAGCCAGAACACTGAAGCTTTCTTT. Encoded protein: CASSISQNTEAFF. Full variable domain (remainder filled in from reference TRBV19 and TRBJ1-1): DGGITQSPKYLFRKEGQNVTLSCEQNLNHDAMYWYRQDPGQGLRLIYYSQIVNDFQKGDIAEGYSVSREKKESFPLTVTSAQKNPTAFYLCASSISQNTEAFFGQGTRLTVV.